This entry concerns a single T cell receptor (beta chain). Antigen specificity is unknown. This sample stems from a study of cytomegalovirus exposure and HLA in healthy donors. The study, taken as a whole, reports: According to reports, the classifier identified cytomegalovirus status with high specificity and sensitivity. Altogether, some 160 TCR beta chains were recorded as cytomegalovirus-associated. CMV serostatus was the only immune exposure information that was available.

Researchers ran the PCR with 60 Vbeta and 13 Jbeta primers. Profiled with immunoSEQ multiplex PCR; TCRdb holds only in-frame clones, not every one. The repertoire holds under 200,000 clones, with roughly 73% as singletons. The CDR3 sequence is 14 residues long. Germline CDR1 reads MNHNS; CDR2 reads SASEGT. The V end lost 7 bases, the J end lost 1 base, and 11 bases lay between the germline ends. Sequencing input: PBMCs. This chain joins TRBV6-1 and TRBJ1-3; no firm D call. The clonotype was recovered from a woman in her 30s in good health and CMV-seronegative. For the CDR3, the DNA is TGTGCCAGCAAGTTTGGGCCTTCTGGAAACACCATATATTTT. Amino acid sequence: CASKFGPSGNTIYF.